These T cell receptor beta chains were read from a single sample in a study of T cell changes during pregnancy in multiple sclerosis. Generated by immunoSEQ multiplex PCR, the TCRdb table keeps only in-frame clones and is missing some. The table includes some 120,000 clones, approximately 94% detected once. Sample: peripheral blood, taken before pregnancy. Receptors were obtained from a female donor with multiple sclerosis, enrolled in a pregnancy study. Each CDR3 is given with its conserved first and last residue. A D gene is named only where the DNA matches it firmly.

cdr3_nt	cdr3_aa	v_call	j_call	d_call
TGTGCCAGCAGCGCTCGTCGGGACGAGCAGTACTTC	CASSARRDEQYF	TRBV7-2	TRBJ2-7	NA
TGTGCCAGCAGTATACCTAGCGGGGAGATGAACAATGAGCAGTTCTTC	CASSIPSGEMNNEQFF	TRBV27	TRBJ2-1	TRBD2
TGTGCCAGCAGATCTACAGGGGGCACCTACGAGCAGTACTTC	CASRSTGGTYEQYF	TRBV6-5	TRBJ2-7	TRBD1
TGTGCCAGCTCACCGATAAAGGGGTCACCCCTATCCTACGAGCAGTACTTC	CASSPIKGSPLSYEQYF	TRBV18	TRBJ2-7	NA
TGTGCCAGCAGTCCGGACAGGGGGGGCATGAACACTGAAGCTTTCTTT	CASSPDRGGMNTEAFF	TRBV28	TRBJ1-1	TRBD1
TGTGCAACCTCGGGACTAGCGGGGGGGCATTTT	CATSGLAGGHF	TRBV28	TRBJ2-3	TRBD2
TGTGCCTGGAGCGGAGGGACCTACGAGCAGTACTTC	CAWSGGTYEQYF	TRBV30	TRBJ2-7	NA
TGTGCCAGCGGCGGGGGGGAGCGGAGCCAAGAGACCCAGTACTTC	CASGGGERSQETQYF	TRBV7-3	TRBJ2-5	TRBD2
TGTGCCTGGACGTATAACAGGGGGTGGGAGCAGTACTTC	CAWTYNRGWEQYF	TRBV30	TRBJ2-7	TRBD1
TGTGCCAGCACCAACGGGGAGACCCAGTACTTC	CASTNGETQYF	TRBV7-2	TRBJ2-5	NA
TGTGCCAGCAGCTTGCTTAATAGCGGCCCCTACAATGAGCAGTTCTTC	CASSLLNSGPYNEQFF	TRBV5-6	TRBJ2-1	NA